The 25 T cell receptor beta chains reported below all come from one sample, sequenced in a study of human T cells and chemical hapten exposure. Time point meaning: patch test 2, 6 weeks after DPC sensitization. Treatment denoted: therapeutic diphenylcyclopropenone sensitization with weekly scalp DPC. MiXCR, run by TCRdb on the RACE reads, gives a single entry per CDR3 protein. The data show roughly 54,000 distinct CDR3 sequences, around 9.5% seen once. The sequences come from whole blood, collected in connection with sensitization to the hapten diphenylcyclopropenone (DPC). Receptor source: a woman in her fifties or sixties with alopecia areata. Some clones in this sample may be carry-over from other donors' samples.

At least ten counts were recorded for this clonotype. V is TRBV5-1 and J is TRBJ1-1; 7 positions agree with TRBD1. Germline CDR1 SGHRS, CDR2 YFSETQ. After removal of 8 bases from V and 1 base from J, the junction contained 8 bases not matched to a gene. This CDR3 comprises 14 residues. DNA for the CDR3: TGCGCCAGTCTACAGGGGACGACGAACACTGAAGCTTTCTTT. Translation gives CASLQGTTNTEAFF. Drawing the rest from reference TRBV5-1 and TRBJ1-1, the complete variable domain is KAGVTQTPRYLIKTRGQQVTLSCSPISGHRSVSWYQQTPGQGLQFLFEYFSETQRNKGNFPGRFSGRQFSNSRSEMNVSTLELGDSALYLCASLQGTTNTEAFFGQGTRLTVV.

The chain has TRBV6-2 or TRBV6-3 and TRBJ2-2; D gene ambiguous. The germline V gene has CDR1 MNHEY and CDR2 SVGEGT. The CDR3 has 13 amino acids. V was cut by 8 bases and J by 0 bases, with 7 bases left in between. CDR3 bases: TGTGCCAGCCGGGCGCCGAACACCGGGGAGCTGTTTTTT. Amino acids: CASRAPNTGELFF.

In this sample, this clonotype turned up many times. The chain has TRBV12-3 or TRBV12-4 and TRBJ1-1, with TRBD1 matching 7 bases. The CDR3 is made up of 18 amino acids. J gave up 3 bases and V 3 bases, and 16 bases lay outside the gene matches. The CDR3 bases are TGTGCCAGCAGTTTCTCGCCCGGCAGGGGGTATGGGGACACTGAAGCTTTCTTT. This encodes CASSFSPGRGYGDTEAFF.

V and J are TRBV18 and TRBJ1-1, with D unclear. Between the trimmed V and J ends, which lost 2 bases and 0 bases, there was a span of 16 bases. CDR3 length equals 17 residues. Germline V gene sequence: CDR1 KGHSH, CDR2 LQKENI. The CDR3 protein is CASSPRSLTALNTEAFF. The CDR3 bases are TGTGCCAGCTCACCAAGGTCGCTGACTGCCCTGAACACTGAAGCTTTCTTT.

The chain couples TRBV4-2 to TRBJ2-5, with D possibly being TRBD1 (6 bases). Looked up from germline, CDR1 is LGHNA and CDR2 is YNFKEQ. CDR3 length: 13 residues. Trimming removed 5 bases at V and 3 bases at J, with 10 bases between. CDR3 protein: CASSRGIEETQYF. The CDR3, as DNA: TGTGCCAGCAGCAGGGGGATAGAAGAGACCCAGTACTTC.

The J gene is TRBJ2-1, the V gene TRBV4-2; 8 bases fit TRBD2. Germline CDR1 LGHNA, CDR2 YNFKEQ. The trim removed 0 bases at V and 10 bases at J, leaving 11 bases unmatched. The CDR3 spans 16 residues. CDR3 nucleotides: TGTGCCAGCAGCCAAGATTACCTAGCGGGTGTTTACGAGCAGTTCTTC. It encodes CASSQDYLAGVYEQFF.

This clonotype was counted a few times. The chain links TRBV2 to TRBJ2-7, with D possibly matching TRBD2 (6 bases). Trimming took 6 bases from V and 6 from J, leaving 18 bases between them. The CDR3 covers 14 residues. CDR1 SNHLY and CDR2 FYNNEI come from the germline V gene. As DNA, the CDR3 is TGTGCCAGCAGAGGGATAGCGGTATCCGCCGAGCAGTACTTC. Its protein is CASRGIAVSAEQYF.

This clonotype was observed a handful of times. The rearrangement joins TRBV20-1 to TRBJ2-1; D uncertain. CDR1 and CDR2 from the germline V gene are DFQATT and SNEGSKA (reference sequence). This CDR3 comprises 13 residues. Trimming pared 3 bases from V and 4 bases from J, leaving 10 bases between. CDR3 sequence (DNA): TGCAGTGCTAGTCAGAGGAAATACAATGAGCAGTTCTTC. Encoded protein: CSASQRKYNEQFF.

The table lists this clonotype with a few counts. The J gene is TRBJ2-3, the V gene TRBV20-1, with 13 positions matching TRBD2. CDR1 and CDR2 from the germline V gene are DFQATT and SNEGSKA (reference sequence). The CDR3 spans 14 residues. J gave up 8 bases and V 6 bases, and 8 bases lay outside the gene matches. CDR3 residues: CSASGLAGVGTQYF. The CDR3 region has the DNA TGCAGTGCCTCCGGACTAGCGGGAGTTGGTACGCAGTATTTT.

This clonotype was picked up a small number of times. DNA for the CDR3: TGTGCCAGTACTTCAGGGGGCCAGATCACTTACAATGAGCAGTTCTTC. Its protein is CASTSGGQITYNEQFF. This chain uses TRBV19 with TRBJ2-1; 8 bases are shared with TRBD1. There are 16 residues in the CDR3. The trim removed 7 bases at V and 4 bases at J, leaving 12 bases unmatched. Germline assignment: CDR1 LNHDA and CDR2 SQIVND (reference sequence).

DNA of the CDR3: TGTGCCAGCAGTACAGGGGGCCGGACTGAAGCTTTCTTT. It translates to CASSTGGRTEAFF. This rearrangement joins TRBV28 to TRBJ1-1, with TRBD1 identical over 9 bases. CDR1 and CDR2 from the germline V gene are MDHEN and SYDVKM. Trimming took 5 bases from V and 5 from J; bases not matched to a gene: 3. This CDR3 comprises 13 residues.

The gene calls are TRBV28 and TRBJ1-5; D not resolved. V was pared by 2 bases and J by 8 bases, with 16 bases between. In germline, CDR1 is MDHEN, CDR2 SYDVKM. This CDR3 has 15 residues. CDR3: CASSLEGGYSKPQHF. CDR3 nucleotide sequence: TGTGCCAGCAGTTTAGAGGGCGGGTACTCGAAGCCCCAGCATTTT.

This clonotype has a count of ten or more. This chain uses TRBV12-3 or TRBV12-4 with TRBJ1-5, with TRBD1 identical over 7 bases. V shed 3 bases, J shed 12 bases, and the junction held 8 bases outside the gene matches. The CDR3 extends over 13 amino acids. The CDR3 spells CASSFTKTGIQHF. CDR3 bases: TGTGCCAGCAGTTTTACTAAGACAGGGATCCAGCATTTT.

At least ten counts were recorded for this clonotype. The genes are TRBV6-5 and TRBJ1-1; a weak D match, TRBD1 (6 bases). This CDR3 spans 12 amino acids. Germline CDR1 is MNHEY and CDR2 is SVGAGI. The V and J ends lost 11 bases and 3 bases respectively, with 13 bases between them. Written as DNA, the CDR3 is TGTGCCCCCAGAGGGGGGGACACTGAAGCTTTCTTT. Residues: CAPRGGDTEAFF.

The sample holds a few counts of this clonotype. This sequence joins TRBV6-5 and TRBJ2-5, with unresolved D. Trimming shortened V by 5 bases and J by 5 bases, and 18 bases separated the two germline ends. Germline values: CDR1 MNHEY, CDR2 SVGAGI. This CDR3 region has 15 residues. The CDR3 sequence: CASSPSGSAWETQYF. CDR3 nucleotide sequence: TGTGCCAGCAGTCCTTCCGGGTCCGCGTGGGAGACCCAGTACTTC.

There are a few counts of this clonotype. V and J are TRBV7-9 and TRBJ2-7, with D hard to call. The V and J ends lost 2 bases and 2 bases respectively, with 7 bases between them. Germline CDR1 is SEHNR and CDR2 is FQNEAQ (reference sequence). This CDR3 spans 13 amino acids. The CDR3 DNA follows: TGTGCCAGCAGCTTACACGAGCCCTACGAGCAGTACTTC. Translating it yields CASSLHEPYEQYF.

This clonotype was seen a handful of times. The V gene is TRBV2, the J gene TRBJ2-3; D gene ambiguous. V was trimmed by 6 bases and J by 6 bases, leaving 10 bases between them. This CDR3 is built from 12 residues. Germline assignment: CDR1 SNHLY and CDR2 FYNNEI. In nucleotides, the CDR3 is TGTGCCAGCAGACATACCGGGGATACGCAGTATTTT. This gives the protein CASRHTGDTQYF.

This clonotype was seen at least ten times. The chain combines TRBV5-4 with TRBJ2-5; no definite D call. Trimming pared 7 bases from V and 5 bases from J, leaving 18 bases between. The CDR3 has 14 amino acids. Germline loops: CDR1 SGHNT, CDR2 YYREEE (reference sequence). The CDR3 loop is CASCSWHSSETQYF. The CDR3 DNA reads TGTGCCAGCTGCTCATGGCATTCGTCGGAGACCCAGTACTTC. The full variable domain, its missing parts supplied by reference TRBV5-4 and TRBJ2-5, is ETGVTQSPTHLIKTRGQQVTLRCSSQSGHNTVSWYQQALGQGPQFIFQYYREEENGRGNFPPRFSGLQFPNYSSELNVNALELDDSALYLCASCSWHSSETQYFGPGTRLLVL.

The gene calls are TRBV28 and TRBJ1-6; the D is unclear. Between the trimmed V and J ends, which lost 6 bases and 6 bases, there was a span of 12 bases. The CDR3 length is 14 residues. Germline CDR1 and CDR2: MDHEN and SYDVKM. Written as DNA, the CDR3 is TGTGCCAGCAGACCCGACGGATCTAATTCACCCCTCCACTTT. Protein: CASRPDGSNSPLHF.

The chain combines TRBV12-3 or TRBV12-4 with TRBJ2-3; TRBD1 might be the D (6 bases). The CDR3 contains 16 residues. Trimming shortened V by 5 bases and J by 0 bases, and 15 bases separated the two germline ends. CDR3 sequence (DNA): TGTGCCAGCAGTCCCCGGACAGAAATCAGCACAGATACGCAGTATTTT. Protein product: CASSPRTEISTDTQYF.

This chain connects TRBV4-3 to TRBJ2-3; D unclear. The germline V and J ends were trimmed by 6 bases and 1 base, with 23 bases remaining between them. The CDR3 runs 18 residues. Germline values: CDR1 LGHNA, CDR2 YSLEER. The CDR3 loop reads CASSHKSWYGRRTDTQYF. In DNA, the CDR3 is TGCGCCAGCAGTCACAAGAGTTGGTACGGGCGACGCACAGATACGCAGTATTTT.

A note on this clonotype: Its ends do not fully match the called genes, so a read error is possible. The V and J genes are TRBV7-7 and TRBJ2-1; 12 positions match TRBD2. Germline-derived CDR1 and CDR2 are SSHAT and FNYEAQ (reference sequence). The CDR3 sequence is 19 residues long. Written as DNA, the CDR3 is TGTGCTAGCAGCTTAGCGTCTAGCGGGGGGGCCTCCCAACGGCATGAGCAGTTCTTC. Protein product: CASSLASSGGASQRHEQFF.

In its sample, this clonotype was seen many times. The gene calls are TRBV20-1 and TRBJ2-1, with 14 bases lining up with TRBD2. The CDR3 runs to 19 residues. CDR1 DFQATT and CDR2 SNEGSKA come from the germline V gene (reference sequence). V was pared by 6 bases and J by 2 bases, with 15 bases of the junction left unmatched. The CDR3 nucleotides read TGCAGTGCCTCCATCCTGGGACTAGCGGGAGCCCTAACCTACAATGAGCAGTTCTTC. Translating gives CSASILGLAGALTYNEQFF.

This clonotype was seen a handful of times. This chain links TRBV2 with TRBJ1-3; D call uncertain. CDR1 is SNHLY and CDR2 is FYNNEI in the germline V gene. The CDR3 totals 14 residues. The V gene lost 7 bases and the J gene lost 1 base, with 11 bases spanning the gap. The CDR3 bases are TGTGCCAGCACCTTAGGAGGGTCTGGAAACACCATATATTTT. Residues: CASTLGGSGNTIYF.

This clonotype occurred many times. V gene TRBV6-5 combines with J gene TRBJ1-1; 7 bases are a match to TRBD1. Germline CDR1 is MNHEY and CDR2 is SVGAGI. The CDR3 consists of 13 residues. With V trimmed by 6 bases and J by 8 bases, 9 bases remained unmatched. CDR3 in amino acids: CASRADRSGEAFF. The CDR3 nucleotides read TGTGCCAGCAGAGCGGACAGGAGTGGGGAAGCTTTCTTT.